This TCR beta chain appears in the sequencing data of a study of tumor and adjacent non-tumor tissue in lung cancer. Study-wide context: There were fewer than 15 adenocarcinoma, a couple of squamous cell carcinoma and 1 small cell lung cancer cases. Patients were aged roughly 30 to 76, nine to eleven men and 5 women, stage I to III.

Concerning this clonotype: What it binds is not known. Germline and junction disagree at one end, which may indicate a read error.

RNA was extracted from bulk tissue without any cell sorting. The normal lung tissue was taken more than 3 cm from the tumor edge. Regarding the study as a whole: TCR diversity was significantly greater in tumor than normal lung tissue.

A modified ARM-PCR protocol with three rounds of nested PCR amplified TCRbeta. TCRdb itself ran the multiplex PCR reads through MiXCR, one entry per CDR3 protein. The sample contains about 98,000 distinct CDR3 sequences, 80% of which appear only once. This TCR came from a man between 60 and 75 years old with small cell lung cancer. The sample consisted of distant non-tumor lung tissue.

The CDR3 DNA reads as TGTGTCAGCAGCCTCATGACAGGGAACGCAAACACTATATATTTT. Encoded protein: CVSSLMTGNANTIYF. This rearrangement joins TRBV4-2 to TRBJ1-3, with 7 bases fitting TRBD1. The germline V gene has CDR1 LGHNA and CDR2 YNFKEQ. The CDR3 runs 15 residues.